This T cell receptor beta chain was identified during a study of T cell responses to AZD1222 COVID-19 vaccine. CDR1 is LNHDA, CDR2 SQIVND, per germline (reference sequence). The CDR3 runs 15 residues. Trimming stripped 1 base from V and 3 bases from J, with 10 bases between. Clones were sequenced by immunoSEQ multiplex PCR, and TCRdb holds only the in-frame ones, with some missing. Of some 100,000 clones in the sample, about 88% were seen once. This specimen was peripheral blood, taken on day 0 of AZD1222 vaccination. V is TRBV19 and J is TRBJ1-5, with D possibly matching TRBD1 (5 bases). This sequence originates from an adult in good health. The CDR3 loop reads CASSIAGPNNQPQHF. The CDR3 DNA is TGTGCCAGTAGTATAGCGGGACCGAACAATCAGCCCCAGCATTTT.